This TCR beta chain stems from a study of radiotherapy plus CTLA-4 blockade in lung cancer. Study information: Patients showed objective responses in 18% of cases, and disease control was achieved by 31%.

Losses at the gene ends were 5 bases for V and 5 bases for J; bases not matched to a gene: 6. In germline, CDR1 is MNHEY, CDR2 SVGAGI. The CDR3 consists of 15 residues. In regard to this clone: Its matching antigen is unknown.

People whose metastatic non-small-cell lung cancer was chemo-refractory got focal radiation along with CTLA-4 blockade by ipilimumab. Here immunoSEQ multiplex PCR was the method, and the copy in TCRdb shows in-frame clones only, minus some. This sample has tens of thousands of clones, with roughly 86% found just once. Whole-study findings and limits: An expansion of tumor-derived TCR clones occurred in blood after radiotherapy plus ipilimumab. Reports identified early blood T cell clone dynamics, with interferon-beta, as the best response predictor.

The chain links TRBV6-5 to TRBJ1-5; 10 bases are a match to TRBD1. This receptor was obtained from a human donor with non-small cell lung cancer who had a partial response to radiotherapy plus ipilimumab. Sample: peripheral blood, taken from a patient treated with radiotherapy plus ipilimumab. The DNA for the CDR3 is TGTGCCAGCAGTCGTACCGGGACAGGGGATCAGCCCCAGCATTTT. Translating gives CASSRTGTGDQPQHF.